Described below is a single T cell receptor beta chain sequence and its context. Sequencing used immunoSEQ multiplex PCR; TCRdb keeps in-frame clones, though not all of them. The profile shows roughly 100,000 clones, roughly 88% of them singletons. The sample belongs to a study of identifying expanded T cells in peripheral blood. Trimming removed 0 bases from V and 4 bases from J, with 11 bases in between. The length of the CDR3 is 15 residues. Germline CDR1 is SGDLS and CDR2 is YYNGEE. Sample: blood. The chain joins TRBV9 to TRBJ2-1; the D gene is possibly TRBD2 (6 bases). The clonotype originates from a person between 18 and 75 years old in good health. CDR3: CASSVERTTYNEQFF. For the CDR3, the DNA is TGTGCCAGCAGCGTAGAACGGACTACATACAATGAGCAGTTCTTC.